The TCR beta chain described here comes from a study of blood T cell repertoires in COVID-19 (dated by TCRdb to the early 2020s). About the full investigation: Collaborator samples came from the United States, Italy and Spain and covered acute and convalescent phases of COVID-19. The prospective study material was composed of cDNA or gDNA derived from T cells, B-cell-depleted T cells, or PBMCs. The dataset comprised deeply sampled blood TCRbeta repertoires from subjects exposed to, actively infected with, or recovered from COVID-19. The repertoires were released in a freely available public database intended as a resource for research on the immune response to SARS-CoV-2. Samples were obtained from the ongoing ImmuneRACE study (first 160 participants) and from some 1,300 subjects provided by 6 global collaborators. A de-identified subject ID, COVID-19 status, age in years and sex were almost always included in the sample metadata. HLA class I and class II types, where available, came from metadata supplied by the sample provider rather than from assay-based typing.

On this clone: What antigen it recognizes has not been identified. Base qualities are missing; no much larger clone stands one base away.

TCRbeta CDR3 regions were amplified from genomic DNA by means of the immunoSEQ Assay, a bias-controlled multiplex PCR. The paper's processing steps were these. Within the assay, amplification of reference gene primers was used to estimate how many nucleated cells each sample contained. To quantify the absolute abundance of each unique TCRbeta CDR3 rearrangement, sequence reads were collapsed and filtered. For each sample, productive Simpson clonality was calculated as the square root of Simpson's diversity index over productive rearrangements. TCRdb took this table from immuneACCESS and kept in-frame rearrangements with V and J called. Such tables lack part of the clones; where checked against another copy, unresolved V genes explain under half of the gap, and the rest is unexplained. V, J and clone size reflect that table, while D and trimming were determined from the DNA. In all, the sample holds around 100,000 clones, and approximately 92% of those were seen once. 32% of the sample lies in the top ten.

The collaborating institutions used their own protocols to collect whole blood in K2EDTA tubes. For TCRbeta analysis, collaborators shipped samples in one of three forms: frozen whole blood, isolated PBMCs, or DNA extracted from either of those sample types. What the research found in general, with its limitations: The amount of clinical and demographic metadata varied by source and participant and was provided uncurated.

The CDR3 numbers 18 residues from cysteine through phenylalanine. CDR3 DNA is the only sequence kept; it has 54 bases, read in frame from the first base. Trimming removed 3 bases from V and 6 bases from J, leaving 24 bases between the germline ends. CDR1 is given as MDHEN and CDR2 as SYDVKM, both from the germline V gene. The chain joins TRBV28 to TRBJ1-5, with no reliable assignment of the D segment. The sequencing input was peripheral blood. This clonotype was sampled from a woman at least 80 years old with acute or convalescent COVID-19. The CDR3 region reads CASSFGTLKIVRGQPQHF. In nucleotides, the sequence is TGTGCCAGCAGTTTCGGAACGCTGAAAATCGTACGGGGTCAGCCCCAGCATTTT.